This T cell receptor beta chain was profiled in a study of T-cell reconstitution after alpha-beta-depleted transplantation in children. Overall study results and limits: Expanded graft clones numbering several hundred reportedly gave rise to alpha-beta T cells about two months after transplant. One year after transplant, T-cell counts and diversity came mostly from newly produced T cells. Surviving recipient T cells and thymic progenitors underlay high day-60 TCRbeta diversity in some patients.

Preparation of the TCRbeta library used unique molecular identifiers. TCRdb independently ran MiXCR on the PCR reads; one entry per CDR3 protein. This sample has just under 250,000 distinct CDR3 sequences, with about 25% found just once. Germline CDR1 reads SGHRS; CDR2 reads YFSETQ. The CDR3 is 15 residues long. Trimming at V came to 4 bases and at J to 2 bases, leaving 6 bases not matched to a gene. This clonotype was detected a few times. The antigen remains undetermined. The sequence derives from a girl aged 2 to 9 with Fanconi anemia, due to receive a stem cell transplant. Sequenced here: PBMCs, sampled before TCRalphabeta/CD19-depleted stem cell transplant. The rearrangement joins TRBV5-1 to TRBJ2-1, with 7 bases matching TRBD2. The CDR3 loop is CASSQSGVTYNEQFF. DNA for the CDR3: TGCGCCAGCAGCCAGAGCGGGGTAACCTACAATGAGCAGTTCTTC. The full variable domain, rest sourced from reference TRBV5-1 and TRBJ2-1, is KAGVTQTPRYLIKTRGQQVTLSCSPISGHRSVSWYQQTPGQGLQFLFEYFSETQRNKGNFPGRFSGRQFSNSRSEMNVSTLELGDSALYLCASSQSGVTYNEQFFGPGTRLTVL.